Listed below are T cell receptor beta chains from one sample, sequenced in a study of glioma-infiltrating T cells. TCRdb recomputed calls from the multiplex PCR reads with MiXCR, one row per CDR3 protein. The table records about 110,000 distinct CDR3 sequences, less than 30% of them present only once. Sequenced material: glioma tissue, nonneoplastic brain tissue, or PBMCs (not recorded which). The receptor source for this set is a human donor with low-grade glioma or glioblastoma, undergoing nonglioma brain surgery, or in good health (not recorded which). The CDR3 runs from the conserved cysteine through the conserved F or W. D genes are given only for firm matches. Not every row has a clone size; where given, it reads once, few, many or a size class.

j_call,d_call,clone_size,v_call,cdr3_aa,cdr3_nt
TRBJ1-5,TRBD1,.,TRBV19,CASREQGGALNQPQHF,TGTGCCAGTAGGGAACAGGGGGGAGCTTTAAATCAGCCCCAGCATTTT
TRBJ1-2,.,many,TRBV19,CASSKWGGWHTF,TGTGCCAGTAGTAAATGGGGGGGCTGGCACACCTTC
TRBJ1-3,.,.,TRBV9,CASSVDPSSGNTIYF,TGTGCCAGCAGCGTAGACCCTAGCTCTGGAAACACCATATATTTT
TRBJ2-5,TRBD2,few,TRBV5-4,CASSSGLAGHQETQYF,TGTGCCAGCAGCTCAGGACTAGCGGGGCACCAAGAGACCCAGTACTTC
TRBJ2-1,.,.,TRBV11-1,CASGQIGGSEFF,TGTGCCAGCGGCCAGATCGGGGGTTCGGAGTTCTTC
TRBJ1-5,.,.,TRBV27,CASSLSPFSGPDQPKHF,TGTGCCAGCAGTTTATCGCCCTTCTCCGGTCCTGATCAGCCCAAGCATTTT
TRBJ2-4,TRBD2,.,TRBV28,CATRLAGGTIAKNIQYF,TGTGCCACCAGACTAGCGGGAGGGACTATAGCCAAAAACATTCAGTACTTC
TRBJ1-6,.,many,TRBV4-3,CASSSRATSSRSPLHF,TGCGCCAGCAGCTCAAGAGCCACCTCAAGCAGATCACCCCTCCACTTT
TRBJ1-4,.,many,TRBV6-2/TRBV6-3,CASSSDVRGGKLFF,TGTGCCAGCAGTTCGGACGTCCGAGGGGGAAAACTGTTTTTT
TRBJ2-7,.,many,TRBV6-5,CASSYRETGYEQYF,TGTGCCAGCAGTTACCGGGAGACAGGGTACGAGCAGTACTTC
TRBJ2-3,TRBD2,few,TRBV12-3/TRBV12-4,CTSIRTSGVADTQYF,TGTACCAGCATCCGGACTAGCGGGGTAGCAGATACGCAGTATTTT
TRBJ2-7,.,many,TRBV3-1,CASSLVGDYSYEQYF,TGTGCCAGCAGCCTAGTCGGCGACTACTCCTACGAGCAGTACTTC
TRBJ2-4,.,many,TRBV20-1,CSARDAFAKNIQYF,TGCAGTGCTAGAGATGCTTTTGCCAAAAACATTCAGTACTTC
TRBJ2-7,.,many,TRBV6-2/TRBV6-3,CASSYPREQYF,TGTGCCAGCAGTTACCCCCGCGAGCAGTACTTC
TRBJ2-3,TRBD2,few,TRBV3-1,CASSQRLAGAGDTQYF,TGTGCCAGCAGCCAACGACTAGCGGGAGCCGGAGATACGCAGTATTTT
TRBJ1-5,TRBD1,.,TRBV27,CASSRTGVVQPQHF,TGTGCCAGCAGCCGGACAGGGGTGGTTCAGCCCCAGCATTTT
TRBJ2-7,.,few,TRBV12-3/TRBV12-4,CASSPNRATYEQYF,TGTGCCAGCAGTCCGAACAGGGCCACCTACGAGCAGTACTTC
TRBJ2-7,.,many,TRBV29-1,CSVQRSRGYEQYF,TGCAGCGTGCAACGAAGCAGGGGCTACGAGCAGTACTTC
TRBJ1-1,.,many,TRBV11-2,CASSSGQKNTEAFF,TGTGCCAGCAGCTCCGGACAGAAGAACACTGAAGCTTTCTTT
TRBJ1-1,.,.,TRBV3-1,CASSLRQNTEAFF,TGTGCCAGCAGCCTCAGACAGAACACTGAAGCTTTCTTT
TRBJ1-5,TRBD1,many,TRBV6-5,CASSYSNSQGAQHF,TGTGCCAGCAGTTACTCGAACTCACAGGGGGCACAGCATTTT
TRBJ2-5,TRBD2,many,TRBV7-9,CASSLGTSGGETQYF,TGTGCCAGCAGCTTGGGGACTAGCGGGGGAGAGACCCAGTACTTC
TRBJ1-6,.,many,TRBV6-6,CASSYLDTSLSSLHF,TGTGCCAGCAGTTACCTGGACACATCCCTTTCGTCCCTCCACTTT
TRBJ2-1,.,.,TRBV7-9,CASRPAVTYNEQFF,TGTGCCAGCAGGCCAGCGGTAACCTACAATGAGCAGTTCTTC
TRBJ2-7,.,many,TRBV7-7,CASSLNHGVYEQYF,TGTGCCAGCAGCTTAAACCATGGGGTTTACGAGCAGTACTTC
TRBJ2-7,TRBD2,many,TRBV27,CAAPPGTSASYEQYF,TGTGCCGCCCCCCCCGGGACTAGCGCTTCCTACGAGCAGTACTTC
TRBJ2-2,TRBD2,.,TRBV12-3/TRBV12-4,CASRSRSGRELFF,TGTGCCAGCAGATCCCGTAGCGGGAGGGAGCTGTTTTTT
TRBJ2-5,TRBD2,.,TRBV9,CASSPRMAGVSQYF,TGTGCCAGCAGCCCAAGGATGGCGGGAGTGTCCCAGTACTTC
TRBJ2-1,.,many,TRBV20-1,CSARGTREQFF,TGCAGTGCCCGGGGCACACGTGAGCAGTTCTTC
TRBJ2-1,.,many,TRBV4-3,CASSQDHTGSYNEQFF,TGCGCCAGCAGCCAAGATCACACAGGGTCCTACAATGAGCAGTTCTTC
TRBJ2-2,.,.,TRBV27,CASSSTGSGELFF,TGTGCCAGCAGTTCGACGGGGTCCGGGGAGCTGTTTTTT
TRBJ1-5,TRBD1,few,TRBV6-5,CASSYNRGGNQPQHF,TGTGCCAGCAGTTACAACAGGGGAGGCAATCAGCCCCAGCATTTT
TRBJ2-5,TRBD2,.,TRBV14,CASSPIAGGQETQYF,TGTGCCAGCAGCCCGATAGCGGGGGGGCAAGAGACCCAGTACTTC
TRBJ2-5,.,.,TRBV29-1,CSVVGEQETQYF,TGCAGCGTTGTGGGGGAGCAAGAGACCCAGTACTTC
TRBJ1-2,.,once,TRBV6-5,CASEYQGYGYTF,TGTGCCAGTGAATACCAGGGCTATGGCTACACCTTC
TRBJ2-5,TRBD1,few,TRBV12-3/TRBV12-4,CASSIRLRDRGKETQYF,TGTGCCAGCAGTATCCGTCTTCGGGACAGGGGGAAAGAGACCCAGTACTTC
TRBJ1-2,.,many,TRBV7-9,CASSLWEGRDYGYTF,TGTGCCAGCAGCTTATGGGAGGGGCGGGACTATGGCTACACCTTC
TRBJ1-4,TRBD1,many,TRBV27,CASSIGQGMNEKLFF,TGTGCCAGCAGTATCGGACAGGGGATGAATGAAAAACTGTTTTTT
TRBJ1-1,.,many,TRBV2,CASNPTGQSTFF,TGTGCCAGCAATCCGACAGGCCAGTCTACTTTCTTT
TRBJ1-5,.,many,TRBV20-1,CSARVAGKLNQPQHF,TGCAGTGCTAGAGTAGCAGGGAAGCTTAATCAGCCCCAGCATTTT
TRBJ2-1,TRBD1,many,TRBV5-8,CASSSGQGSYNEQFF,TGTGCCAGCAGCTCCGGACAGGGGAGCTACAATGAGCAGTTCTTC
TRBJ1-5,.,many,TRBV6-2/TRBV6-3,CASTQRNQPQHF,TGTGCCAGCACCCAAAGGAATCAGCCCCAGCATTTT
TRBJ2-1,.,many,TRBV27,CASSSPTGTSYNEQFF,TGTGCCAGCAGTTCCCCGACAGGGACTTCTTACAATGAGCAGTTCTTC
TRBJ2-3,TRBD2,.,TRBV14,CASSRGGTSTDTQYF,TGTGCCAGCAGCCGGGGGGGAACTAGCACAGATACGCAGTATTTT
TRBJ1-5,.,few,TRBV7-9,CASSSLGGNQPQHF,TGTGCCAGCAGCTCTCTCGGCGGGAATCAGCCCCAGCATTTT
TRBJ2-7,TRBD1,many,TRBV6-6,CASSYSRQGFSEQYF,TGTGCCAGCAGTTACTCGCGACAGGGGTTTTCCGAGCAGTACTTC
TRBJ1-2,.,.,TRBV20-1,CSAFQTSAF,TGCAGTGCTTTCCAAACATCCGCCTTC
TRBJ1-1,.,many,TRBV20-1,CSARDPNTEAFF,TGCAGTGCTAGAGATCCGAACACTGAAGCTTTCTTT
TRBJ1-5,.,many,TRBV24-1,CATSDTGNQPQHF,TGTGCCACCAGTGATACGGGCAATCAGCCCCAGCATTTT
TRBJ1-5,.,.,TRBV28,CASSRPGSQPQHF,TGTGCCAGCAGCAGACCCGGGAGCCAGCCCCAGCATTTT
TRBJ1-6,.,many,TRBV19,CASKTLNNSPLHF,TGTGCCAGTAAGACTCTTAATAATTCACCCCTCCACTTT
TRBJ1-5,.,many,TRBV4-2,CASSQEDRLNQPQHF,TGTGCCAGCAGCCAAGAAGACAGACTCAATCAGCCCCAGCATTTT
TRBJ2-3,TRBD2,once,TRBV4-3,CASSRRAGGGADTQYF,TGCGCCAGCAGCCGTCGGGCGGGGGGGGGGGCAGATACGCAGTATTTT
TRBJ1-2,.,.,TRBV29-1,CSGSTGSGIYGYTF,TGCAGCGGGTCAACGGGATCAGGGATCTATGGCTACACCTTC
TRBJ1-6,TRBD1,many,TRBV14,CASSQDRRQGVWDSPLHF,TGTGCCAGCAGCCAAGATCGGAGGCAGGGGGTATGGGATTCACCCCTCCACTTT
TRBJ2-1,.,.,TRBV4-2,CASISRPGTDEQFF,TGTGCCAGCATCTCGCGCCCGGGAACGGATGAGCAGTTCTTC
TRBJ1-2,.,.,TRBV29-1,CSVGQGGGYTF,TGCAGCGTTGGCCAGGGTGGGGGCTACACCTTC
TRBJ1-2,.,.,TRBV7-2,CASSLGADPGQYGYTF,TGTGCCAGCAGCCTCGGCGCGGACCCGGGACAATATGGCTACACCTTC